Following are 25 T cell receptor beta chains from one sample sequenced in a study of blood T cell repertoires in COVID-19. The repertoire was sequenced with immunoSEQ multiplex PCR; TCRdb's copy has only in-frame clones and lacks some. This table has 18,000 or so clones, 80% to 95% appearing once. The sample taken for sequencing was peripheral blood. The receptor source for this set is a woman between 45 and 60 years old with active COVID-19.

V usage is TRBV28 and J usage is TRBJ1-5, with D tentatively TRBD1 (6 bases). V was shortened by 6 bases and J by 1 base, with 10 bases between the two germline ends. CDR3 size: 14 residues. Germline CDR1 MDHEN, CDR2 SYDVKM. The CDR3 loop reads CASSRDRSNQPQHF. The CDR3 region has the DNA TGTGCCAGCAGCCGAGACAGGAGCAATCAGCCCCAGCATTTT.

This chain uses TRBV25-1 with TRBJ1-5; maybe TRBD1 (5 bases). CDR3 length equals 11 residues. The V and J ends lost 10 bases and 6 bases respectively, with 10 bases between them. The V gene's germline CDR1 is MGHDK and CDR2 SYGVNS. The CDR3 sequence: CATRGGQPQHF. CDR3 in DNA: TGTGCCACCCGGGGGGGTCAGCCCCAGCATTTT.

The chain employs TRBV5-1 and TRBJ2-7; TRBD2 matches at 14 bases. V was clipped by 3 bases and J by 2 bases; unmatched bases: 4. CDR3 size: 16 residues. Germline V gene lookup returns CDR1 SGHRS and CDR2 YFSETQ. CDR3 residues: CASSSGTSGSPYEQYF. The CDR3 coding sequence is TGCGCCAGCAGCTCAGGGACTAGCGGGAGTCCCTACGAGCAGTACTTC.

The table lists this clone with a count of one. DNA for the CDR3: TGTGCCAGCAGCCAACAACTTTCTCTGAGCACAGATACGCAGTATTTT. This translates into CASSQQLSLSTDTQYF. The gene calls are TRBV4-2 and TRBJ2-3; D uncertain. Germline CDR1 reads LGHNA; CDR2 reads YNFKEQ. The V end lost 2 bases, the J end lost 0 bases, and 12 bases lay between the germline ends. The CDR3 is 16 amino acids.

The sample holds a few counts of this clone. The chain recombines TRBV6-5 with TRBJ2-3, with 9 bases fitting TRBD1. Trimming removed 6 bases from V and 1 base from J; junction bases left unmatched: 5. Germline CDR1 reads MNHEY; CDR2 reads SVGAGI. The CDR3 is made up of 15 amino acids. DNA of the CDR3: TGTGCCAGCAGGAAACAGGGGGCCGGCACAGATACGCAGTATTTT. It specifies CASRKQGAGTDTQYF.

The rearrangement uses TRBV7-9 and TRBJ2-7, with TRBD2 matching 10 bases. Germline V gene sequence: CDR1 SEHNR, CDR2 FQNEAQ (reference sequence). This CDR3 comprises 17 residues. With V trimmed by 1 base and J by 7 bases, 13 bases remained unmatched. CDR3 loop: CASSLEGPPSGRCEQYF. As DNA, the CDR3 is TGTGCCAGCAGCTTAGAAGGTCCCCCTAGCGGGAGATGTGAGCAGTACTTC.

CDR3 DNA sequence: TGTGCCAGCAGCTTAACAGGGTACACAGATACGCAGTATTTT. It is translated as CASSLTGYTDTQYF. This chain connects TRBV5-4 to TRBJ2-3; perhaps TRBD1 as D (6 bases). With 2 bases removed from V and 2 bases from J, the gap between germline ends came to 9 bases. Germline CDR1 and CDR2: SGHNT and YYREEE (reference sequence). This CDR3 spans 14 amino acids.

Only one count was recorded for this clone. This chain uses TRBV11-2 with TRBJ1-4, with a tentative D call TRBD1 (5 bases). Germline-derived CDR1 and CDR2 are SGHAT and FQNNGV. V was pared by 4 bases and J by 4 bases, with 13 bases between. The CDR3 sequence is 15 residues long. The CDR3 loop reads CASSSSGGINEKLFF. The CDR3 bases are TGTGCCAGCAGCTCGAGTGGGGGGATTAATGAAAAACTGTTTTTT.

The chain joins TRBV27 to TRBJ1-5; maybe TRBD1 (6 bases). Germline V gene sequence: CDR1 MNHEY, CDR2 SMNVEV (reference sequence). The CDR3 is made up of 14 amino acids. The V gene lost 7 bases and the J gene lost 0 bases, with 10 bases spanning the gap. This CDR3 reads CASNQQGSNQPQHF. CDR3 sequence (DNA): TGTGCCAGCAATCAACAGGGTAGCAATCAGCCCCAGCATTTT.

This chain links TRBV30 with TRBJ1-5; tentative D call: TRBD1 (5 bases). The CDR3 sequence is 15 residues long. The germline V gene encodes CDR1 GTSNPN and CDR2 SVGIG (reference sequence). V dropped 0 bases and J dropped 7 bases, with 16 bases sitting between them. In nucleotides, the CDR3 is TGTGCCTGGAGTGTTGCGTGGCAGGGAAGCCAGCCCCAGCATTTT. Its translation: CAWSVAWQGSQPQHF.

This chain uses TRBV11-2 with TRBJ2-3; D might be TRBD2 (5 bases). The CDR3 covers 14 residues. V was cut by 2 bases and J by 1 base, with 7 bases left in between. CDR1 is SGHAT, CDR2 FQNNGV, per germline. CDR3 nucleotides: TGTGCCAGCAGCTTAAATAGCGGCACAGATACGCAGTATTTT. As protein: CASSLNSGTDTQYF. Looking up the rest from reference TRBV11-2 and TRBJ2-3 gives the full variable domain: EAGVAQSPRYKIIEKRQSVAFWCNPISGHATLYWYQQILGQGPKLLIQFQNNGVVDDSQLPKDRFSAERLKGVDSTLKIQPAKLEDSAVYLCASSLNSGTDTQYFGPGTRLTVL.

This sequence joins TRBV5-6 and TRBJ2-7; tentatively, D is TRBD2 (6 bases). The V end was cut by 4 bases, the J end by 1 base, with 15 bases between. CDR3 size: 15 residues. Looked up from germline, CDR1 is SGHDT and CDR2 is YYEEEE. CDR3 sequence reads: CASSPLGGQSYEQYF. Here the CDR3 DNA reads TGTGCCAGCAGCCCCTTGGGGGGTCAATCCTACGAGCAGTACTTC.

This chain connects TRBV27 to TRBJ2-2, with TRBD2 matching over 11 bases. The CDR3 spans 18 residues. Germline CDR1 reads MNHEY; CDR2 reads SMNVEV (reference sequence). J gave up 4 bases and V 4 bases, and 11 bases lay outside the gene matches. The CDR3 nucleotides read TGTGCCAGCAGTTCACGCCCCTGGACTAGCGGGTCCACCGGGGAGCTGTTTTTT. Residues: CASSSRPWTSGSTGELFF.

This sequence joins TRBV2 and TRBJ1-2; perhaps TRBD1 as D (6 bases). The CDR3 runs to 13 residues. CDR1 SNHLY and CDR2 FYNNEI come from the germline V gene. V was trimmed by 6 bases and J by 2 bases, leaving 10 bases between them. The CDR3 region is CASSPGTNYGYTF. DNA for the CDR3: TGTGCCAGCAGCCCTGGGACAAACTATGGCTACACCTTC. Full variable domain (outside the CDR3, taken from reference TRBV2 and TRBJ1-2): EPEVTQTPSHQVTQMGQEVILRCVPISNHLYFYWYRQILGQKVEFLVSFYNNEISEKSEIFDDQFSVERPDGSNFTLKIRSTKLEDSAMYFCASSPGTNYGYTFGSGTRLTVV.

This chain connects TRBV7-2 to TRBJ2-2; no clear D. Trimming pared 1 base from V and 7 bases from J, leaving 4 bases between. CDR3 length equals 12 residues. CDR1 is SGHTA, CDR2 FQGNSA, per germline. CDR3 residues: CASSLVVGELFF. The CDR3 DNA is TGTGCCAGCAGCTTAGTAGTCGGGGAGCTGTTTTTT.

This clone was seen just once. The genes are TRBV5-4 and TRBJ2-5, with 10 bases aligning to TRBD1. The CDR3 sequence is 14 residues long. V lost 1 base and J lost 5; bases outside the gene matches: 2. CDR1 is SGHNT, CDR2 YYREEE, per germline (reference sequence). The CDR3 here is CASSLPGQGETQYF. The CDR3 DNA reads TGTGCCAGCAGCTTGCCGGGACAGGGGGAGACCCAGTACTTC.

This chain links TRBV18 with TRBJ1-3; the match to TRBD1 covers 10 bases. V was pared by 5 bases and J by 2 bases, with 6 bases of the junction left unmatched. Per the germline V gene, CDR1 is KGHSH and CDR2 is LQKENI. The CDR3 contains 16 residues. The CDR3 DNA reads TGTGCCAGCTCATCTTCCGGGACAGGGGCTGGAAACACCATATATTTT. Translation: CASSSSGTGAGNTIYF.

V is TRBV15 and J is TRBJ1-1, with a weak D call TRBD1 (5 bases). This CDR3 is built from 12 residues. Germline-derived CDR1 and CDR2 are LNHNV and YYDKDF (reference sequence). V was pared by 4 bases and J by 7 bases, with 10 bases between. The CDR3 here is CATSKGAYEAFF. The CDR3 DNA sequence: TGTGCCACCAGCAAAGGGGCCTATGAAGCTTTCTTT.

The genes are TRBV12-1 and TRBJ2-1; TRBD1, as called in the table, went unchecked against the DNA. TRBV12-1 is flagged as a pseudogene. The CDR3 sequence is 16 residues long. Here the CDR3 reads CASSQGTGIPYNEQFF. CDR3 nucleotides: TGTGCCAGCAGCCAGGGGACGGGGATCCCCTACAATGAGCAGTTCTTC.

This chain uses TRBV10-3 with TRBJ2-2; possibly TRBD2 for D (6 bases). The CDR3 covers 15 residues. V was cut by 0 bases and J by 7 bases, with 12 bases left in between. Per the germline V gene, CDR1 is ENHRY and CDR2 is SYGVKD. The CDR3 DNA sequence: TGTGCCATCAGTGAGTCAGGAGGGACTCACGGGGAGCTGTTTTTT. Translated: CAISESGGTHGELFF.

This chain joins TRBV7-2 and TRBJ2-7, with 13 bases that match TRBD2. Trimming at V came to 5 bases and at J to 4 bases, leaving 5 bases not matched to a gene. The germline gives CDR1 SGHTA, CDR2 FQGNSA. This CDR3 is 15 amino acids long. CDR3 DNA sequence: TGTGCCAGCAGCACCCGGACTAGCGGGAGTTACGAGCAGTACTTC. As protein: CASSTRTSGSYEQYF. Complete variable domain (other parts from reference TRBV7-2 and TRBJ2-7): GAGVSQSPSNKVTEKGKDVELRCDPISGHTALYWYRQSLGQGLEFLIYFQGNSAPDKSGLPSDRFSAERTGGSVSTLTIQRTQQEDSAVYLCASSTRTSGSYEQYFGPGTRLTVT.

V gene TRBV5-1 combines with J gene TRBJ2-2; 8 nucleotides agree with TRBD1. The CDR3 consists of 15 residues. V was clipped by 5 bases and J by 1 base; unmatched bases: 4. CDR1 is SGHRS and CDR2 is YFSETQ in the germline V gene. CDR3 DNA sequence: TGCGCCAGCAGTACCGGGACAGGGAACACCGGGGAGCTGTTTTTT. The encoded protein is CASSTGTGNTGELFF.

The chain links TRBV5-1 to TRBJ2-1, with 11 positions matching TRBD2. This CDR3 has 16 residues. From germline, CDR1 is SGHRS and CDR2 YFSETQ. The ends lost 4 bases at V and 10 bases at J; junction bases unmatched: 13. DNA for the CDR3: TGCGCCAGCAGCATCGATAGCGGGAGGGCCGGTCAGGAGCAGTTCTTC. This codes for CASSIDSGRAGQEQFF.

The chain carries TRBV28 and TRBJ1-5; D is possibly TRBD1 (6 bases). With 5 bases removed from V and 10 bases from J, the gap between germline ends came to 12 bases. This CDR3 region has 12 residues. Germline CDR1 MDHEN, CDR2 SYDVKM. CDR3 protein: CASSPLQGPQHF. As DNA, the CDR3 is TGTGCCAGCAGTCCTTTACAGGGTCCCCAGCATTTT.

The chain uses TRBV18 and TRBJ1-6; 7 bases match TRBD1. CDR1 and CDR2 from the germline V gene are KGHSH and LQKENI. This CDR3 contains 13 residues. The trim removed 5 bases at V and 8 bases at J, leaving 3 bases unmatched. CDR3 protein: CASSSTGDSPLHF. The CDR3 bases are TGTGCCAGCTCATCAACAGGGGATTCACCCCTCCACTTT.